A single sample gave rise to the 25 T cell receptor beta chains below, sequenced in a study of beta chain features in type 1 diabetes. No antigen is known for these receptors. Investigators reverse transcribed all isolated RNA, so they sequenced expressed TCRB transcripts. The repertoire was sequenced with immunoSEQ multiplex PCR; TCRdb's copy has only in-frame clones and lacks some. The data hold about 47,000 clones, with approximately 40% observed a single time. Study findings and constraints: Among all four CD4+ subsets, Type 1 diabetes patients had TCRB CDR3s that were moderately but significantly shorter.

The sequenced sample consisted of stem cell memory CD4+ T cells from blood. These receptors originate from a man aged 25 to 40 with type 1 diabetes.

The chain carries TRBV7-8 and TRBJ1-1; D uncertain. The CDR3 has 13 residues. V lost 0 bases and J lost 7, with 9 bases in between. Germline-derived CDR1 and CDR2 are SGHVS and FQNEAQ. The CDR3 coding sequence is TGTGCCAGCAGCTTAGCGCGTCGGAGTGAAGCTTTCTTT. Amino acid sequence: CASSLARRSEAFF.

This clone was seen once. The chain links TRBV20-1 to TRBJ2-5; no clear D. The DNA end favors TRBJ2-7, so the J call may be wrong. CDR3 length equals 11 residues. The germline gives CDR1 DFQATT, CDR2 SNEGSKA (reference sequence). The CDR3 bases are TGCAGTGCTAGAGATTGGTACGAGCAGTACTTC. Encoded protein: CSARDWYEQYF.

The J gene is TRBJ2-5, the V gene TRBV11-1; TRBD2 aligns across 11 bases. Losses at the gene ends were 4 bases for V and 5 bases for J; bases not matched to a gene: 6. The CDR3 is made up of 15 amino acids. The germline V gene encodes CDR1 SGHAT and CDR2 FQDESV (reference sequence). CDR3 loop: CASSSGLAEWETQYF. The DNA of the CDR3 is TGTGCCAGCAGCTCGGGACTAGCGGAGTGGGAGACCCAGTACTTC.

V and J are TRBV18 and TRBJ2-1; 11 nucleotides line up with TRBD2. This CDR3 is built from 17 residues. Germline CDR1 and CDR2: KGHSH and LQKENI. Losses at the gene ends were 6 bases for V and 2 bases for J; bases not matched to a gene: 9. The CDR3 here is CASSRTSGPSTYNEQFF. The CDR3 DNA is TGTGCCAGCTCCAGGACTAGCGGGCCCTCGACCTACAATGAGCAGTTCTTC.

The J gene is TRBJ2-7, the V gene TRBV28; 7 bases match TRBD2. CDR3 length equals 12 residues. Looked up from germline, CDR1 is MDHEN and CDR2 is SYDVKM. V trimming: 5 bases; J trimming: 7 bases; junction bases outside the gene matches: 5. The CDR3 DNA follows: TGTGCCAGCAGTCGGGGGGACTGGGAGCAGTACTTC. Protein: CASSRGDWEQYF.

V and J are TRBV10-3 and TRBJ2-7; D perhaps matches TRBD1 (5 bases). The CDR3 is 14 residues long. The ends were cut back, 4 bases at V and 6 bases at J, with 16 bases in the middle. Looked up from germline, CDR1 is ENHRY and CDR2 is SYGVKD. The DNA for the CDR3 is TGTGCCATCAGTGGGGCAGGGAAGACGGGCGAGCAGTACTTC. It translates to CAISGAGKTGEQYF.

CDR3 coding DNA: TGTGCCAGCAGCATAAGCCGGGACAGTGGCAGATATGGCTACACCTTC. Its protein product is CASSISRDSGRYGYTF. The V gene is TRBV7-3, the J gene TRBJ1-2, with 7 bases matching TRBD1. This CDR3 has 16 residues. CDR1 and CDR2 (germline): SGHTA, FQGTGA. V trimming: 5 bases; J trimming: 5 bases; junction bases outside the gene matches: 14.

The CDR3 region is CASSNLMGGYF. DNA of the CDR3: TGTGCCAGCAGTAATTTGATGGGAGGATACTTC. This chain links TRBV6-1 with TRBJ2-7; D may be TRBD2 (6 bases). CDR3 length: 11 amino acids. V lost 5 bases, J lost 13 bases, and 15 bases lay in between. CDR1 is MNHNS, CDR2 SASEGT, per germline.

The rearrangement links TRBV19 to TRBJ2-7; D is undetermined. The V gene's germline CDR1 is LNHDA and CDR2 SQIVND (reference sequence). The CDR3 extends over 14 amino acids. V was cut by 5 bases and J by 3 bases, with 14 bases left in between. The CDR3 region is CASSARQGYYEQYF. The CDR3 coding sequence is TGTGCCAGTAGTGCCCGACAAGGATACTACGAGCAGTACTTC. Full variable domain (outside the CDR3, taken from reference TRBV19 and TRBJ2-7): DGGITQSPKYLFRKEGQNVTLSCEQNLNHDAMYWYRQDPGQGLRLIYYSQIVNDFQKGDIAEGYSVSREKKESFPLTVTSAQKNPTAFYLCASSARQGYYEQYFGPGTRLTVT.

The chain couples TRBV28 to TRBJ1-2; D call uncertain. Germline values: CDR1 MDHEN, CDR2 SYDVKM. This CDR3 contains 15 residues. V gave up 5 bases and J gave up 5 bases, with 18 bases separating them. CDR3 region: CASSLKVTLRYGYTF. CDR3 DNA: TGTGCCAGCAGTCTTAAGGTGACTCTTCGGTATGGCTACACCTTC.

V gene TRBV7-3 combines with J gene TRBJ2-2; D possibly corresponds to TRBD1 (5 bases). This CDR3 is 16 amino acids long. V lost 2 bases and J lost 2, with 12 bases in between. Per germline, CDR1 SGHTA and CDR2 FQGTGA. This chain's CDR3 is CASSLLKTANTGELFF. CDR3 bases: TGTGCCAGCAGCTTACTGAAGACAGCCAACACCGGGGAGCTGTTTTTT.

This clone has just a few counts. This chain connects TRBV5-1 to TRBJ1-2; D call uncertain. Between the trimmed V and J ends, which lost 0 bases and 8 bases, there was a span of 17 bases. The CDR3 covers 15 residues. CDR1 is SGHRS and CDR2 is YFSETQ in the germline V gene. CDR3 residues: CASSLGQGLGRGYTF. The CDR3 DNA reads as TGCGCCAGCAGCTTGGGACAAGGTCTTGGGCGAGGCTACACCTTC.

This clone was seen a single time. The chain couples TRBV7-2 to TRBJ2-7, with D maybe TRBD1 (5 bases). From germline, CDR1 is SGHTA and CDR2 FQGNSA. The CDR3 contains 15 residues. The germline V and J ends were trimmed by 7 bases and 3 bases, with 19 bases remaining between them. DNA of the CDR3: TGTGCCAGCACCCCACAGCCTTTGGGGCTCTACGAGCAGTACTTC. It yields the protein CASTPQPLGLYEQYF.

The chain employs TRBV6-6 and TRBJ2-7; D is ambiguous. CDR1 and CDR2 (germline): MNHNY, SVGAGI (reference sequence). CDR3 size: 14 residues. The V end lost 3 bases, the J end lost 0 bases, and 9 bases lay between the germline ends. CDR3 sequence reads: CASSYRGLSYEQYF. The CDR3 bases are TGTGCCAGCAGTTATAGAGGCCTCTCCTACGAGCAGTACTTC.

The chain uses TRBV7-9 and TRBJ2-1, with TRBD2 matching 12 bases. Trimming took 0 bases from V and 0 from J; bases not matched to a gene: 3. The V gene's germline CDR1 is SEHNR and CDR2 FQNEAQ (reference sequence). The CDR3 consists of 18 residues. Here the CDR3 reads CASSLARTSGNSYNEQFF. The CDR3 DNA follows: TGTGCCAGCAGCTTAGCGCGGACTAGCGGGAACTCCTACAATGAGCAGTTCTTC.

J is TRBJ1-2 and V is TRBV5-6; tentative D call: TRBD1 (6 bases). CDR3 length equals 13 residues. V dropped 4 bases and J dropped 4 bases, with 11 bases sitting between them. In germline, CDR1 is SGHDT, CDR2 YYEEEE. CDR3 protein: CASSPGQPYGYTF. In DNA form, the CDR3 reads TGTGCCAGCAGCCCGGGACAACCCTATGGCTACACCTTC.

The gene calls are TRBV14 and TRBJ2-2; TRBD1 might be the D (5 bases). Per the germline V gene, CDR1 is SGHDN and CDR2 is FVKESK. This CDR3 comprises 13 residues. Deletions cut 5 bases from V and 4 bases from J, with 8 bases between. CDR3 protein: CASSIQVTGELFF. The CDR3 coding sequence is TGTGCCAGCAGCATACAGGTCACCGGGGAGCTGTTTTTT. Drawing the rest from reference TRBV14 and TRBJ2-2, the complete variable domain is EAGVTQFPSHSVIEKGQTVTLRCDPISGHDNLYWYRRVMGKEIKFLLHFVKESKQDESGMPNNRFLAERTGGTYSTLKVQPAELEDSGVYFCASSIQVTGELFFGEGSRLTVL.

This clone was observed a handful of times. The CDR3 here is CASSTPSGSSYEQYF. DNA of the CDR3: TGCGCCAGCAGCACACCTAGCGGGAGCTCCTACGAGCAGTACTTC. V usage is TRBV5-1 and J usage is TRBJ2-7; 10 bases are shared with TRBD2. Trimming removed 4 bases from V and 0 bases from J; junction bases left unmatched: 4. CDR1 and CDR2 (germline): SGHRS, YFSETQ. The CDR3 extends over 15 amino acids.

V usage is TRBV4-3 and J usage is TRBJ2-7; a possible D gene is TRBD2 (6 bases). This CDR3 spans 15 amino acids. The germline V gene encodes CDR1 LGHNA and CDR2 YSLEER. V lost 1 base and J 2 bases, leaving 12 bases between the germline ends. CDR3 protein: CASSQGASVTYEQYF. CDR3 coding DNA: TGCGCCAGCAGCCAAGGAGCTAGCGTAACCTACGAGCAGTACTTC.

The chain is built from TRBV30 and TRBJ2-7; D may be TRBD2 (6 bases). V lost 3 bases and J 3 bases, leaving 6 bases between the germline ends. CDR1 is GTSNPN, CDR2 SVGIG, per germline (reference sequence). The CDR3 contains 11 residues. CDR3 sequence reads: CAWSGSYEQYF. DNA for the CDR3: TGTGCCTGGAGCGGGAGCTACGAGCAGTACTTC. Full variable domain (missing parts from reference TRBV30 and TRBJ2-7): SQTIHQWPATLVQPVGSPLSLECTVEGTSNPNLYWYRQAAGRGLQLLFYSVGIGQISSEVPQNLSASRPQDRQFILSSKKLLLSDSGFYLCAWSGSYEQYFGPGTRLTVT.

The chain couples TRBV5-1 to TRBJ2-7; tentatively, D is TRBD1 (5 bases). From germline, CDR1 is SGHRS and CDR2 YFSETQ. This CDR3 is built from 13 residues. Trimming took off 4 bases at V and 6 bases at J, with 14 bases between the two ends. The CDR3 bases are TGCGCCAGCAGCACGCCAACAGGCATCGAGCAGTACTTC. Residues: CASSTPTGIEQYF.

This chain links TRBV29-1 with TRBJ2-3; 9 positions match TRBD2. Germline V gene lookup returns CDR1 SQVTM and CDR2 ANQGSEA. Unmatched junction bases numbered 8, after V lost 5 bases and J lost 5 bases. This CDR3 is 14 amino acids long. CDR3 region: CSVKRGGRGDTQYF. The CDR3 coding sequence is TGCAGCGTTAAAAGGGGCGGGAGGGGAGATACGCAGTATTTT.

This sequence joins TRBV29-1 and TRBJ2-1; TRBD2 matches at 8 bases. Per germline, CDR1 SQVTM and CDR2 ANQGSEA. Losses at the gene ends were 5 bases for V and 3 bases for J; bases not matched to a gene: 3. The CDR3 has 13 amino acids. The DNA of the CDR3 is TGCAGCGTTAGGGGACTAGTCTACAATGAGCAGTTCTTC. It codes for CSVRGLVYNEQFF.

The chain is built from TRBV2 and TRBJ1-1, with D uncertain. The CDR3 runs 11 residues. Trimming stripped 4 bases from V and 9 bases from J, with 9 bases between. Germline loops: CDR1 SNHLY, CDR2 FYNNEI. The CDR3 DNA is TGTGCCAGCAGTGCCGGTTCTAAAGCTTTCTTT. Protein product: CASSAGSKAFF.

The rearrangement uses TRBV11-1 and TRBJ2-3, with D possibly matching TRBD1 (6 bases). The V end was cut by 4 bases, the J end by 6 bases, with 11 bases between. The length of the CDR3 is 13 residues. Germline loops: CDR1 SGHAT, CDR2 FQDESV (reference sequence). CDR3 nucleotides: TGTGCCAGCAGCTCCGCCAGGGGTGATACGCAGTATTTT. It codes for CASSSARGDTQYF.